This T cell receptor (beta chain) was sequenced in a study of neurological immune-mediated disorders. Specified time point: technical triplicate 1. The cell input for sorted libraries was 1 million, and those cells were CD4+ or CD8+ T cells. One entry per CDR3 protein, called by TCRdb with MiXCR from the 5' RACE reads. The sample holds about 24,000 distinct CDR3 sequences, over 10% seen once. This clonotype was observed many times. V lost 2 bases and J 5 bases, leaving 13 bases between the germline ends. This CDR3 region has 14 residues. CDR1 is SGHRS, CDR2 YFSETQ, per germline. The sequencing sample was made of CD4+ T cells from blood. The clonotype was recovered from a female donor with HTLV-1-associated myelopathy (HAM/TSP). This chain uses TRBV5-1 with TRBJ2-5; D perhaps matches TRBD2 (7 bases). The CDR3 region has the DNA TGCGCCAGCAGCTTTGAGAGGGGGGGCGAGACCCAGTACTTC. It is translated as CASSFERGGETQYF.